Each of the 26 T cell receptor beta chains below was sequenced from the same sample in a study of vaccination and CD4 T cells after COVID-19. These TCRs' antigens remain unknown. Cultured CD4+ T cell DNA underwent sequencing with the Oncomine TCR Beta short-read assay. Each CDR3 protein is one row after TCRdb ran MiXCR on the PCR reads. The data hold 10,000 to 12,000 distinct CDR3 sequences, with roughly 50% observed a single time. The treatment here: approximately nine-day PBMC culture with coronavirus spike peptide pools or control peptides (ViraFEST assay). The specimen was CD4+ T cells from blood, cultured in vitro. All receptors come from a human donor who had recovered from COVID-19.

The chain uses TRBV29-1 and TRBJ1-1; TRBD1 matches 8 bases. V lost 6 bases, J lost 0 bases, and 6 bases stayed unmatched. CDR1 and CDR2 from the germline V gene are SQVTM and ANQGSEA. CDR3 size: 14 residues. The chain's CDR3 is CSVRGTGLNTEAFF. The CDR3 DNA sequence: TGCAGCGTGAGAGGGACAGGTCTGAACACTGAAGCTTTCTTT.

This clonotype counts as medium-sized. The V and J genes are TRBV20-1 and TRBJ1-5; tentative D call: TRBD1 (6 bases). CDR1 and CDR2 from the germline V gene are DFQATT and SNEGSKA (reference sequence). V lost 4 bases, J lost 6 bases, and 19 bases lay in between. The CDR3 runs to 15 residues. In DNA form, the CDR3 reads TGCAGTGCTACCCGGGAGCAGGGGAGTAGTCAGCCCCAGCATTTT. Amino acids: CSATREQGSSQPQHF.

This sequence joins TRBV20-1 and TRBJ2-3, with D perhaps TRBD1 (5 bases). The CDR3 consists of 12 residues. With 5 bases removed from V and 2 bases from J, the gap between germline ends came to 8 bases. Germline lookup yields CDR1 DFQATT and CDR2 SNEGSKA (reference sequence). CDR3 coding DNA: TGCAGTGCTCCGGACAACACAGATACGCAGTATTTT. Protein: CSAPDNTDTQYF.

This clonotype showed up just once. The rearrangement links TRBV27 to TRBJ2-1, with TRBD2 matching 7 bases. Losses at the gene ends were 6 bases for V and 4 bases for J; bases not matched to a gene: 12. The CDR3 runs to 16 residues. The germline V gene has CDR1 MNHEY and CDR2 SMNVEV (reference sequence). The CDR3 loop is CASSPRTSRDYNEQFF. CDR3 nucleotides: TGTGCCAGCAGCCCCCGGACTAGTCGGGATTACAATGAGCAGTTCTTC.

The chain links TRBV20-1 to TRBJ1-1; D perhaps matches TRBD1 (6 bases). CDR3 length equals 16 residues. V was shortened by 2 bases and J by 0 bases, with 16 bases between the two germline ends. Looked up from germline, CDR1 is DFQATT and CDR2 is SNEGSKA (reference sequence). The CDR3 bases are TGCAGTGCTAGACCGACTTTGACAGGCATGAACACTGAAGCTTTCTTT. It encodes CSARPTLTGMNTEAFF.

J is TRBJ2-5 and V is TRBV19; the match to TRBD2 covers 9 bases. Germline V gene data show CDR1 as LNHDA and CDR2 as SQIVND (reference sequence). This CDR3 has 14 amino acids. V shed 5 bases and J 7 bases; nucleotides not matched to a gene: 8. The DNA of the CDR3 is TGTGCCAGTAGTCCTGGGACTAGCTTGGGGACCCAGTACTTC. The encoded protein is CASSPGTSLGTQYF.

The chain has TRBV20-1 and TRBJ1-1; no clear D. The V gene's germline CDR1 is DFQATT and CDR2 SNEGSKA (reference sequence). The CDR3 consists of 13 residues. V was pared by 6 bases and J by 3 bases, with 14 bases between. Here the CDR3 DNA reads TGCAGTGCGCCCAGCGACGTATACACTGAAGCTTTCTTT. It encodes CSAPSDVYTEAFF.

The J gene is TRBJ2-1, the V gene TRBV7-9, with TRBD2 identical over 12 bases. The CDR3 totals 16 residues. In germline, CDR1 is SEHNR, CDR2 FQNEAQ (reference sequence). Trimming took 5 bases from V and 6 from J; bases not matched to a gene: 8. In DNA form, the CDR3 reads TGTGCCAGCAGCCGACTAGCGGGAGAGTGGGCCAATGAGCAGTTCTTC. It is translated as CASSRLAGEWANEQFF.

This sequence joins TRBV30 and TRBJ2-7; D is perhaps TRBD1 (5 bases). There are 15 residues in the CDR3. The germline V gene encodes CDR1 GTSNPN and CDR2 SVGIG (reference sequence). V shed 0 bases and J shed 3 bases, with 15 bases lying between them. The CDR3 is CAWSVRAARFYEQYF. The CDR3 DNA follows: TGTGCCTGGAGTGTCAGGGCAGCGCGGTTCTACGAGCAGTACTTC. The whole variable domain, remainder taken from reference TRBV30 and TRBJ2-7, is SQTIHQWPATLVQPVGSPLSLECTVEGTSNPNLYWYRQAAGRGLQLLFYSVGIGQISSEVPQNLSASRPQDRQFILSSKKLLLSDSGFYLCAWSVRAARFYEQYFGPGTRLTVT.

The rearrangement links TRBV30 to TRBJ2-1; TRBD2 matches 8 bases. The junction had 5 bases not matched to a gene; V was cut back by 8 bases and J by 8 bases. This CDR3 comprises 11 residues. Germline assignment: CDR1 GTSNPN and CDR2 SVGIG (reference sequence). This chain's CDR3 is CAEREFDEQFF. The CDR3 DNA follows: TGTGCCGAGCGGGAGTTCGATGAGCAGTTCTTC.

V and J are TRBV10-2 and TRBJ1-6, with D maybe TRBD1 (5 bases). The germline gives CDR1 WSHSY, CDR2 SAAADI. The germline V and J ends were trimmed by 5 bases and 9 bases, with 23 bases remaining between them. CDR3 length: 17 residues. CDR3 sequence: CASSLTIGHDVGSPLHF. CDR3 DNA: TGCGCCAGCAGTCTTACGATAGGACACGACGTTGGTTCACCCCTCCACTTT.

V usage is TRBV5-5 and J usage is TRBJ2-1; 9 bases align to TRBD2. The CDR3 has 15 residues. Looked up from germline, CDR1 is SGHKS and CDR2 is YYEKEE (reference sequence). Unmatched junction bases numbered 5, after V lost 7 bases and J lost 0 bases. This chain's CDR3 is CASGREGSSYNEQFF. DNA for the CDR3: TGTGCCAGCGGGCGGGAGGGAAGCTCCTACAATGAGCAGTTCTTC.

The chain employs TRBV19 and TRBJ2-3; D may match TRBD1 or TRBD2 (5 bases each). The CDR3 totals 15 residues. The germline V gene has CDR1 LNHDA and CDR2 SQIVND (reference sequence). Trimming cost V 1 base and J 3 bases, with 11 bases left between them. CDR3 sequence reads: CASSIGGRATDTQYF. CDR3 in DNA: TGTGCCAGTAGTATAGGGGGGAGAGCGACAGATACGCAGTATTTT. The variable domain in full, with the rest retrieved from reference TRBV19 and TRBJ2-3, is DGGITQSPKYLFRKEGQNVTLSCEQNLNHDAMYWYRQDPGQGLRLIYYSQIVNDFQKGDIAEGYSVSREKKESFPLTVTSAQKNPTAFYLCASSIGGRATDTQYFGPGTRLTVL.

This clonotype showed up just once. The rearrangement links TRBV7-3 to TRBJ1-3; no clear D gene. The CDR3 contains 13 residues. Germline values: CDR1 SGHTA, CDR2 FQGTGA. V lost 4 bases and J 2 bases, leaving 6 bases between the germline ends. The CDR3 loop is CASSSTTGNTIYF. The CDR3 DNA is TGTGCCAGCAGCTCCACCACTGGAAACACCATATATTTT.

V and J are TRBV28 and TRBJ2-7; D unclear. Deletions cut 10 bases from V and 0 bases from J, with 13 bases between. The germline V gene encodes CDR1 MDHEN and CDR2 SYDVKM. The CDR3 length is 13 residues. CDR3 nucleotides: TGTGCCACCTGGAGTAAAAGCTCCTACGAGCAGTACTTC. As protein: CATWSKSSYEQYF.

The V and J genes are TRBV30 and TRBJ1-5; 8 positions match TRBD1. V shed 1 base and J 4 bases; nucleotides not matched to a gene: 6. The CDR3 consists of 15 residues. Germline-derived CDR1 and CDR2 are GTSNPN and SVGIG (reference sequence). The CDR3 DNA reads TGTGCCTGGAGTGGACCAGGGGACAGGAATCAGCCCCAGCATTTT. The encoded protein is CAWSGPGDRNQPQHF.

This clonotype turned up a few times. The J gene is TRBJ2-5, the V gene TRBV27; D possibly corresponds to TRBD1 (5 bases). The V gene lost 6 bases and the J gene lost 3 bases, with 8 bases spanning the gap. Looked up from germline, CDR1 is MNHEY and CDR2 is SMNVEV (reference sequence). There are 12 residues in the CDR3. CDR3 in amino acids: CASRTAKETQYF. The CDR3 bases are TGTGCCAGCAGGACAGCCAAAGAGACCCAGTACTTC.

This chain uses TRBV28 with TRBJ2-3, with 16 bases lining up with TRBD2. The CDR3 contains 21 residues. After removal of 3 bases from V and 4 bases from J, the junction contained 16 bases not matched to a gene. Germline CDR1 reads MDHEN; CDR2 reads SYDVKM. The CDR3 DNA is TGTGCCAGCAGTTTCGTCCCGGGACTAGCGGGAGGGCCGATGCTAGCAGATACGCAGTATTTT. Its protein is CASSFVPGLAGGPMLADTQYF.

This chain connects TRBV15 to TRBJ2-7; no reliable D call. The CDR3 runs 12 residues. Trimming removed 1 base at V and 6 bases at J, with 7 bases between. Germline loops: CDR1 LNHNV, CDR2 YYDKDF (reference sequence). The CDR3 DNA reads as TGTGCCACCAGCAGAGGGTATGGCGAGCAGTACTTC. Amino acid sequence: CATSRGYGEQYF. Complete variable domain (other parts from reference TRBV15 and TRBJ2-7): DAMVIQNPRYQVTQFGKPVTLSCSQTLNHNVMYWYQQKSSQAPKLLFHYYDKDFNNEADTPDNFQSRRPNTSFCFLDIRSPGLGDTAMYLCATSRGYGEQYFGPGTRLTVT.

The chain carries TRBV10-3 and TRBJ1-1; 10 bases are a match to TRBD1. The germline CDR1 and CDR2 sequences are ENHRY and SYGVKD. The CDR3 is made up of 16 amino acids. V was pared by 0 bases and J by 1 base, with 2 bases of the junction left unmatched. The CDR3 DNA follows: TGTGCCATCAGTGAGTCACGACAGGGGGCGAACACTGAAGCTTTCTTT. Translated, it gives CAISESRQGANTEAFF.

This chain connects TRBV2 to TRBJ1-5; TRBD1 might be the D (5 bases). The germline V and J ends were trimmed by 8 bases and 2 bases, with 19 bases remaining between them. The CDR3 sequence is 16 residues long. Germline loops: CDR1 SNHLY, CDR2 FYNNEI. CDR3: CASLEEGRIGNQPQHF. In nucleotides, the CDR3 is TGTGCCAGCCTTGAGGAGGGGCGCATCGGCAATCAGCCCCAGCATTTT.

This clonotype appeared a few times. In nucleotides, the CDR3 is TGTGCCAGTAGTACCAGCGGGAGAACGCAGTATTTT. Its protein is CASSTSGRTQYF. V usage is TRBV19 and J usage is TRBJ2-3, with TRBD2 matching 8 bases. CDR1 is LNHDA and CDR2 is SQIVND in the germline V gene (reference sequence). The CDR3 runs 12 residues. After removal of 4 bases from V and 9 bases from J, the junction contained 3 bases not matched to a gene.

The chain combines TRBV7-9 with TRBJ1-6; no definite D call. Germline V CDR1 and CDR2: SEHNR, FQNEAQ (reference sequence). V was pared by 7 bases and J by 9 bases, with 19 bases between. This CDR3 is built from 15 residues. Written as DNA, the CDR3 is TGTGCCAGCAAGAAGGAAGGGCTTACGGGTTCACCCCTCCACTTT. Translated, it gives CASKKEGLTGSPLHF.

This clonotype has only a few counts. The chain recombines TRBV20-1 with TRBJ1-2, with 10 bases lining up with TRBD1. This CDR3 is 15 amino acids long. V shed 6 bases and J 1 base; nucleotides not matched to a gene: 8. Germline CDR1 reads DFQATT; CDR2 reads SNEGSKA (reference sequence). The CDR3 DNA follows: TGCAGTGCCGCGGACAGGGGGTCCTATAACTATGGCTACACCTTC. Amino acid sequence: CSAADRGSYNYGYTF.

This clonotype has a handful of counts. V and J are TRBV21-1 and TRBJ2-2; TRBD2, the D gene given by the table, was not confirmed from the DNA. TRBV21-1 is classified as a pseudogene. This CDR3 region has 21 residues. As DNA, the CDR3 is TGTGCCAGCAGCAAAAGGGGGTCAGGACTAGCGGGAGGGCCGGGCACCGGGGAGCTGTTTTTT. Translation: CASSKRGSGLAGGPGTGELFF.

V is TRBV20-1 and J is TRBJ2-2; 15 bases line up with TRBD2. CDR1 DFQATT and CDR2 SNEGSKA come from the germline V gene (reference sequence). Losses at the gene ends were 5 bases for V and 4 bases for J; bases not matched to a gene: 5. The CDR3 is 16 amino acids. The CDR3 region is CSALRTSGRATGELFF. CDR3 in DNA: TGCAGTGCTCTAAGGACTAGCGGGAGGGCCACCGGGGAGCTGTTTTTT.